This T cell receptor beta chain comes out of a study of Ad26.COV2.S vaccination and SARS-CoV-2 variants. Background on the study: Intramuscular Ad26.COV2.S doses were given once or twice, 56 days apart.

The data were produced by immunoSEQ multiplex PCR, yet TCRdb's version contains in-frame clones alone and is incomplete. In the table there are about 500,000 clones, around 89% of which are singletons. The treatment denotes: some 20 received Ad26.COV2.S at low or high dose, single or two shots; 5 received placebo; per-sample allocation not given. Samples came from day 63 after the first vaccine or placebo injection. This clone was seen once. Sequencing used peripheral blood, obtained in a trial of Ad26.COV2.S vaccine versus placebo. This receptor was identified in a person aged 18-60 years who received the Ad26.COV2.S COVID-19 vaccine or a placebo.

CDR3 sequence (DNA): TGTGCCAGCAGCCACGGACAGATTTCCTACGAGCAGTACTTC. This sequence encodes CASSHGQISYEQYF. The gene calls are TRBV11-2 and TRBJ2-7, with D tentatively TRBD1 (6 bases). Trimming took off 5 bases at V and 1 base at J, with 12 bases between the two ends. CDR1 is SGHAT and CDR2 is FQNNGV in the germline V gene. This CDR3 contains 14 residues.